The 5 T cell receptor beta chains listed next were all sequenced from one sample in a study of T-cell memory formation after mild COVID-19. Using its own MiXCR run on the 5' RACE reads, TCRdb lists one record per CDR3 protein. This sample carries under 700,000 distinct CDR3 sequences, approximately 20% of them seen once, and the ten largest clones take under 15%. The material sequenced was PBMCs or a T cell subset sorted from them (not recorded which). These receptors originate from an adult woman who had mild COVID-19 (a few samples of this study predate the infection). Cell type and time point are not known.

This clonotype was detected a few times. CDR3 in DNA: TGTGCCAGCACCCGACTAGCGGGGGACCCCTACAATGAGCAGTTCTTC. Residues: CASTRLAGDPYNEQFF. J is TRBJ2-1 and V is TRBV3-1; 12 nucleotides align to TRBD2. V lost 7 bases to trimming and J lost 2 bases; unmatched junction nucleotides: 6. CDR3 length: 16 amino acids. The germline CDR1 and CDR2 sequences are LGHDT and YNNKEL (reference sequence).

This clonotype was counted between two and nine times. CDR3 amino acids: CASSFLAADTQYF. The CDR3 coding sequence is TGTGCCAGCAGCTTTTTAGCGGCAGATACGCAGTATTTT. The chain couples TRBV7-9 to TRBJ2-3; D is perhaps TRBD2 (6 bases). From germline, CDR1 is SEHNR and CDR2 FQNEAQ (reference sequence). The ends were cut back, 3 bases at V and 4 bases at J, with 8 bases in the middle. The CDR3 is made up of 13 amino acids.

This chain links TRBV4-1 with TRBJ1-2, with 7 bases lining up with TRBD1. The CDR3 consists of 15 residues. The J segment lost 0 bases and the V segment lost 4 bases, leaving 5 bases of the junction unmatched. Germline V gene lookup returns CDR1 MGHRA and CDR2 YSYEKL. Here the CDR3 reads CASSLNRGANYGYTF. The CDR3 nucleotides are TGCGCCAGCAGCCTTAACAGGGGAGCTAACTATGGCTACACCTTC.

There are a few counts of this clonotype. DNA for the CDR3: TGTGCCAGCTCACCACGTCGTACGACGGGGTCGAACACCGGGGAGCTGTTTTTT. The encoded protein is CASSPRRTTGSNTGELFF. This chain links TRBV18 with TRBJ2-2, with D possibly being TRBD2 (5 bases). CDR1 and CDR2 from the germline V gene are KGHSH and LQKENI. The ends were cut back, 1 base at V and 0 bases at J, with 15 bases in the middle. The CDR3 loop spans 18 amino acids. The whole variable domain, filled in from reference TRBV18 and TRBJ2-2, reads NAGVMQNPRHLVRRRGQEARLRCSPMKGHSHVYWYRQLPEEGLKFMVYLQKENIIDESGMPKERFSAEFPKEGPSILRIQQVVRGDSAAYFCASSPRRTTGSNTGELFFGEGSRLTVL.

The V and J genes are TRBV4-3 and TRBJ2-1; TRBD2 matches at 11 bases. Germline V gene sequence: CDR1 LGHNA, CDR2 YSLEER. The CDR3 is 17 amino acids. V was clipped by 3 bases and J by 0 bases; unmatched bases: 4. In DNA form, the CDR3 reads TGCGCCAGCAGCCACGTTACTAGCGGGAGCTCCTACAATGAGCAGTTCTTC. Translated: CASSHVTSGSSYNEQFF.